A selection of T cell receptor beta chains follows, all from one sample in a study of blood T cells in healthy people across ages. TCRdb analysed the 5' RACE reads with MiXCR anew, one entry per CDR3 protein. This sample carries 850,000 to 1,100,000 distinct CDR3 sequences, roughly two fifths of them seen once, and the ten largest clones take around 13%. Sequencing input: blood. The source of these receptors is a man between 18 and 35 years old in good health. CDR3s include the opening cysteine and the closing phenylalanine or tryptophan. A D gene is named only where the DNA matches it firmly. Part of the rows lack a size; the others show once, few, many or a class for expanded clones.

d_gene	abundance	len	j_gene	v_gene	CDR3aa	CDR3nt
NA	NA	19	TRBJ2-1	TRBV7-2	CASSRWGQGFGVVYSEQFF	TGTGCCAGCAGCCGATGGGGGCAGGGCTTCGGTGTCGTATACAGTGAGCAGTTCTTC
TRBD2	NA	14	TRBJ2-5	TRBV4-2	CASSHGLVGNEQYF	TGTGCCAGCAGCCACGGACTAGTAGGCAATGAGCAGTACTTC
NA	NA	12	TRBJ2-5	TRBV6-2/TRBV6-3	CASSYVPREQYF	TGTGCCAGCAGTTACGTGCCGAGGGAGCAGTACTTC
NA	few	13	TRBJ2-7	TRBV29-1	CSVGGGTYNEQYF	TGCAGCGTTGGAGGGGGTACCTACAATGAGCAGTACTTC
NA	NA	14	TRBJ1-2	TRBV20-1	CSARVDGSDYGYTF	TGCAGTGCTAGAGTTGACGGTTCAGACTATGGCTACACCTTC
NA	NA	16	TRBJ2-6	TRBV28	CASSYSDRTGANVLTF	TGTGCCAGCAGTTACTCGGATAGGACTGGGGCCAACGTCCTGACTTTC
TRBD2	NA	14	TRBJ2-5	TRBV20-1	CSHKGLADYNEQYF	TGCAGTCACAAGGGACTAGCGGATTACAATGAGCAGTACTTC
NA	few	17	TRBJ1-2	TRBV28	CASSLFLRMGLGYGYTF	TGTGCCAGCAGTTTATTTCTCCGGATGGGGCTAGGCTATGGCTACACCTTC
TRBD1	NA	13	TRBJ1-2	TRBV30	CAWSQQGVSGHTF	TGTGCCTGGAGTCAACAGGGGGTCAGCGGCCACACCTTC
TRBD2	NA	16	TRBJ2-1	TRBV20-1	CSAQRLAGGLYNEQFF	TGCAGTGCCCAACGACTAGCGGGGGGGCTTTACAATGAGCAGTTCTTC
NA	many	16	TRBJ2-6	TRBV5-1	CASSKTGYSGANVLTF	TGCGCCAGCAGCAAGACAGGTTACTCTGGGGCCAACGTCCTGACTTTC
NA	few	15	TRBJ2-1	TRBV3-1	CASSPHGGRLNEQFF	TGTGCCAGCAGCCCACATGGGGGGCGTTTAAATGAGCAGTTCTTC
NA	NA	16	TRBJ2-2	TRBV5-1	CASSLGGDSNTGELFF	TGCGCCAGCAGCTTGGGAGGAGACAGTAACACCGGGGAGCTGTTTTTT
NA	NA	13	TRBJ1-2	TRBV20-1	CSARGSLGYGYTF	TGCAGTGCTAGGGGCTCTCTAGGCTATGGCTACACCTTC
NA	NA	14	TRBJ2-7	TRBV21-1	CARVRDRAMSEQYF	TGTGCCAGGGTCCGGGACAGGGCAATGAGCGAGCAGTACTTC
TRBD1	NA	16	TRBJ1-4	TRBV11-2	CASSPKTGLRSEKLFF	TGTGCCAGCAGCCCCAAGACAGGGTTGAGAAGTGAAAAACTGTTTTTT
TRBD1	NA	15	TRBJ1-4	TRBV9	CASSVEGQPNEKLFF	TGTGCCAGCAGCGTAGAGGGACAGCCTAATGAAAAACTGTTTTTT
NA	few	13	TRBJ2-2	TRBV29-1	CSVAPNRAGELFF	TGCAGCGTGGCCCCGAACAGGGCGGGGGAGCTGTTTTTT
NA	NA	16	TRBJ2-7	TRBV4-3	CASSQVLQGSSYEQYF	TGCGCCAGCAGCCAAGTACTTCAGGGGAGCTCCTACGAGCAGTACTTC
TRBD1	NA	19	TRBJ1-4	TRBV5-5	CASSLVGDRVSATNEKLFF	TGTGCCAGCAGCTTGGTTGGGGACAGGGTTTCCGCAACTAATGAAAAACTGTTTTTT
NA	NA	12	TRBJ2-1	TRBV6-5	CASSYRGREQFF	TGTGCCAGCAGTTACCGGGGGCGTGAGCAGTTCTTC
NA	few	16	TRBJ2-6	TRBV7-2	CASSLEGSSGANVLTF	TGTGCCAGCAGCTTAGAGGGGAGCTCTGGGGCCAACGTCCTGACTTTC
NA	NA	15	TRBJ1-1	TRBV21-1	CASSKLATCGTEAFF	TGTGCCAGCAGCAAACTGGCGACGTGTGGGACTGAAGCTTTCTTT
NA	NA	14	TRBJ1-2	TRBV2	CASKVGGANYGYTF	TGTGCCAGCAAGGTCGGGGGAGCTAACTATGGCTACACCTTC
TRBD1	few	16	TRBJ2-7	TRBV4-3	CASSHGTDVPSYEQYF	TGCGCCAGCAGCCACGGGACAGACGTCCCTTCCTACGAGCAGTACTTC
TRBD1	NA	16	TRBJ2-7	TRBV12-3/TRBV12-4	CASSPVRTGSSYEQYF	TGTGCCAGCAGTCCCGTACGGACAGGGAGCTCCTACGAGCAGTACTTC
TRBD2	NA	15	TRBJ2-7	TRBV11-2	CASSNGLAGTYEQYF	TGTGCCAGCAGTAATGGACTAGCGGGTACCTACGAGCAGTACTTC
NA	once	13	TRBJ2-1	TRBV2	CASRRTRTTEQFF	TGTGCCAGCAGACGAACAAGGACCACTGAGCAGTTCTTC
TRBD1	NA	13	TRBJ2-7	TRBV6-5	CASSLTGFGEQYF	TGTGCCAGCAGTTTGACAGGGTTCGGCGAGCAGTACTTC
TRBD2	few	15	TRBJ2-1	TRBV2	CASSSSTSDGNEQFF	TGTGCCAGCAGCTCCTCGACTAGCGATGGCAATGAGCAGTTCTTC
NA	NA	16	TRBJ2-4	TRBV9	CASSVGGGLAKNIQYF	TGTGCCAGCAGCGTAGGGGGCGGCTTAGCCAAAAACATTCAGTACTTC
TRBD2	NA	14	TRBJ2-4	TRBV7-6	CASSLGGLANEQYF	TGTGCCAGCAGCTTAGGGGGACTAGCGAATGAGCAGTACTTC
TRBD1	once	15	TRBJ1-2	TRBV10-3	CAISESDRTSFGYTF	TGTGCCATCAGTGAGTCGGACAGGACCTCCTTCGGCTACACCTTC
TRBD1	few	15	TRBJ2-3	TRBV27	CASSFRDRGSDTQYF	TGTGCCAGCAGTTTCCGGGACAGGGGGTCAGATACGCAGTATTTT
TRBD2	NA	15	TRBJ2-7	TRBV13	CASSLMPRESNEQYF	TGTGCCAGCAGCTTAATGCCGCGGGAGTCCAACGAGCAGTACTTC